These 8 T cell receptor beta chains were all obtained from the same sample, sequenced in a study of shared clonotypes between healthy human individuals. Terminally differentiated effector memory CD45RA+ cells were excluded from the naive CD8 cells, which were CD45RO-negative and positively selected for CCR7. Only in-frame clones appear in the TCRdb table, and some are missing; sequencing was by immunoSEQ multiplex PCR. Among over 2,000,000 clones listed, 90% to 95% were seen once. The sample consisted of naive CD8+ T cells from PBMCs. The receptors shown here come from a man between 18 and 35 years old in good health. Some clones in this sample may be carry-over from other donors' samples.

This sequence joins TRBV29-1 and TRBJ1-2; unclear D gene. The V and J ends lost 3 bases and 8 bases respectively, with 16 bases between them. This CDR3 region has 13 residues. Looked up from germline, CDR1 is SQVTM and CDR2 is ANQGSEA. CDR3 sequence reads: CSVDGPLRPGYTF. The DNA for the CDR3 is TGCAGCGTTGACGGCCCCTTACGCCCAGGCTACACCTTC.

This sequence joins TRBV29-1 and TRBJ2-5, with 15 nucleotides matching TRBD2. Unmatched junction bases numbered 4, after V lost 7 bases and J lost 7 bases. Per germline, CDR1 SQVTM and CDR2 ANQGSEA. This CDR3 is 13 amino acids long. CDR3 coding DNA: TGCAGCGGGACTAGCGGGAGGGCGGGGACCCAGTACTTC. Translation: CSGTSGRAGTQYF.

This chain uses TRBV7-9 with TRBJ2-7, with 7 bases matching TRBD2. CDR1 SEHNR and CDR2 FQNEAQ come from the germline V gene (reference sequence). The CDR3 is 15 residues long. The V gene end was trimmed by 7 bases and the J gene end by 2 bases; junction bases not matched to a gene: 11. DNA for the CDR3: TGTGCCAGCACAACCTGGGCCAGCGGGACCTACGAGCAGTACTTC. Protein: CASTTWASGTYEQYF.

DNA for the CDR3: TGTGCCAGCATGACTAGCGGGTCGTACAATGAGCAGTTCTTC. Translation gives CASMTSGSYNEQFF. The rearrangement joins TRBV2 to TRBJ2-1, with 10 bases fitting TRBD2. CDR3 size: 14 residues. Per germline, CDR1 SNHLY and CDR2 FYNNEI. The trim removed 7 bases at V and 4 bases at J, leaving 4 bases unmatched.

Remarks on this clone: The sample carries other DNA sequences with the same CDR3. The J gene is TRBJ2-7, the V gene TRBV27; D not resolved. V lost 8 bases and J 0 bases, leaving 8 bases between the germline ends. The CDR3 spans 12 residues. Germline V gene lookup returns CDR1 MNHEY and CDR2 SMNVEV (reference sequence). The CDR3, as DNA: TGTGCCAGCGGATACTACTCCTACGAGCAGTACTTC. Translated: CASGYYSYEQYF.

The V call is TRBV2, the J call TRBJ1-2; D perhaps matches TRBD1 (6 bases). The CDR3 is 11 residues long. Germline lookup yields CDR1 SNHLY and CDR2 FYNNEI. V was shortened by 10 bases and J by 7 bases, with 13 bases between the two germline ends. The CDR3 coding sequence is TGTGCCAACGGCGGGGGGGCTGGCTACACCTTC. Translated: CANGGGAGYTF.

The V call is TRBV6-6, the J call TRBJ1-2; 7 nucleotides line up with TRBD1. The CDR3 contains 15 residues. CDR1 is MNHNY and CDR2 is SVGAGI in the germline V gene (reference sequence). The V and J ends lost 5 bases and 4 bases, in that order; junction bases with no gene match: 10. DNA for the CDR3: TGTGCCAGCAGTCCGCGACAGGGAGTTTTCTATGGCTACACCTTC. This gives the protein CASSPRQGVFYGYTF.

The rearrangement uses TRBV27 and TRBJ2-2; maybe TRBD1 (6 bases). This CDR3 comprises 15 residues. V was trimmed by 2 bases and J by 3 bases, leaving 10 bases between them. The germline gives CDR1 MNHEY, CDR2 SMNVEV (reference sequence). In DNA, the CDR3 is TGTGCCAGCAGTTTAGGGGGCACCTACACCGGGGAGCTGTTTTTT. It codes for CASSLGGTYTGELFF.